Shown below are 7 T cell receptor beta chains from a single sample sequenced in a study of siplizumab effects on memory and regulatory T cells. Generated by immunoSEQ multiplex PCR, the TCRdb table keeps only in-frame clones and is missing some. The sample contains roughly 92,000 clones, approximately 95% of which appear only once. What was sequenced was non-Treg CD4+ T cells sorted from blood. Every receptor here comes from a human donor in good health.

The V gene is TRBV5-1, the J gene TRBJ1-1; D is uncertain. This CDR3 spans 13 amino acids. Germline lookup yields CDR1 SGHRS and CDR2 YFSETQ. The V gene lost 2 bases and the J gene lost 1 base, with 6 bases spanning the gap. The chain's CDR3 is CASSFVENTEAFF. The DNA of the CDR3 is TGCGCCAGCAGCTTCGTAGAGAACACTGAAGCTTTCTTT.

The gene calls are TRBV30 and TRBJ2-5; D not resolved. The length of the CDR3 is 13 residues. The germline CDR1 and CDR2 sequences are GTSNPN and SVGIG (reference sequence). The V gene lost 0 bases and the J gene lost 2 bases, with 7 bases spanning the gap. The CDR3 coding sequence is TGTGCCTGGAGTGTACCGATTCAAGAGACCCAGTACTTC. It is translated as CAWSVPIQETQYF.

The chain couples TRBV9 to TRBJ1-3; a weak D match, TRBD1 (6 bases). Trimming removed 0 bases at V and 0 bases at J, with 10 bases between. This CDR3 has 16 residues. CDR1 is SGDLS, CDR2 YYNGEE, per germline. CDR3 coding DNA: TGTGCCAGCAGCGTAGAAATCAGGGGCTCTGGAAACACCATATATTTT. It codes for CASSVEIRGSGNTIYF.

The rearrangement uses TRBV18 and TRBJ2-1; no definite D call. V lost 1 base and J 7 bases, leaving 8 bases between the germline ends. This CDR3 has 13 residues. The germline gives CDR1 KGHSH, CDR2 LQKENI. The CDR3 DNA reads TGTGCCAGCTCACCACTACCGGCAAATGAGCAGTTCTTC. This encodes CASSPLPANEQFF.

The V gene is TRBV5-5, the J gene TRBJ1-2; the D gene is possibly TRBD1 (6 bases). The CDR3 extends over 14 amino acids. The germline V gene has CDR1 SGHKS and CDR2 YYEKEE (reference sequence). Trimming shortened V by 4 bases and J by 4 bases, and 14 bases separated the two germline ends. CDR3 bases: TGTGCCAGCAGCACGAAGACAGGAAGCTATGGCTACACCTTC. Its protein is CASSTKTGSYGYTF.

CDR3: CASRMGGILETQYF. In nucleotides, the CDR3 is TGTGCCAGCAGGATGGGGGGGATTTTGGAGACCCAGTACTTC. The genes are TRBV27 and TRBJ2-5; the match to TRBD2 covers 7 bases. This CDR3 is built from 14 residues. Germline loops: CDR1 MNHEY, CDR2 SMNVEV (reference sequence). Trimming at V came to 6 bases and at J to 5 bases, leaving 9 bases not matched to a gene.

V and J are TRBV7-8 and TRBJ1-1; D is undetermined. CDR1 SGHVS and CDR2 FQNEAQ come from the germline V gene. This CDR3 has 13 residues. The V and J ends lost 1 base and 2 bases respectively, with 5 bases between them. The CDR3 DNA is TGTGCCAGCAGCTTAGAGGATAACACTGAAGCTTTCTTT. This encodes CASSLEDNTEAFF.